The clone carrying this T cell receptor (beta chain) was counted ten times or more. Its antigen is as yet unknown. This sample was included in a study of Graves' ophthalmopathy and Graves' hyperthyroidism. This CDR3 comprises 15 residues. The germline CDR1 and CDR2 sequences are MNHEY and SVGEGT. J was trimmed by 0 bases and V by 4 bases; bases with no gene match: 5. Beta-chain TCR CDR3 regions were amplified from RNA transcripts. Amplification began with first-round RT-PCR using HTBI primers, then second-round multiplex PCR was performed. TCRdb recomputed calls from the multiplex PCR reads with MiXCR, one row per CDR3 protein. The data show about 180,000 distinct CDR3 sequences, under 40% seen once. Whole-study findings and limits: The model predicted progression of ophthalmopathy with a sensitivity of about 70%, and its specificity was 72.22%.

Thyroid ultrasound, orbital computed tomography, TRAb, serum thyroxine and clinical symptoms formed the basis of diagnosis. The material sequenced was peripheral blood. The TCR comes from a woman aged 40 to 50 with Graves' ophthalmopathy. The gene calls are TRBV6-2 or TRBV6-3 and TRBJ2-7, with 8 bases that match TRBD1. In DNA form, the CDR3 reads TGTGCCAGCAGTTGGTCCGGACAGGGCTCCTACGAGCAGTACTTC. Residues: CASSWSGQGSYEQYF.